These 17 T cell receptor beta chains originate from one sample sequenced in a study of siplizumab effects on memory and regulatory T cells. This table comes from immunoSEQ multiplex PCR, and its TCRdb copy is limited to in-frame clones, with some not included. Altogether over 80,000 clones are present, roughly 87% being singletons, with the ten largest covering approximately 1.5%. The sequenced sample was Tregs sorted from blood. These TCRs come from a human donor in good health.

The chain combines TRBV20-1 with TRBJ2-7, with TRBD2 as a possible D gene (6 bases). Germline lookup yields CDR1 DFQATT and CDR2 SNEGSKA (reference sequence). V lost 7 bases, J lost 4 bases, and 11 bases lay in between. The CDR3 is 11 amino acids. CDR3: CSVIRGYEQYF. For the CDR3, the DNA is TGCAGTGTAATTCGGGGGTACGAGCAGTACTTC.

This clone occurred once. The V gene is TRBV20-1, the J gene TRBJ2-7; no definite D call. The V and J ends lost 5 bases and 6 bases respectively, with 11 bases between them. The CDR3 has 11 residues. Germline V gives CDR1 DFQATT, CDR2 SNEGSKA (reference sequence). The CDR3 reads CSARYLGEQYF. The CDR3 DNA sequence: TGCAGTGCTCGATATTTAGGCGAGCAGTACTTC.

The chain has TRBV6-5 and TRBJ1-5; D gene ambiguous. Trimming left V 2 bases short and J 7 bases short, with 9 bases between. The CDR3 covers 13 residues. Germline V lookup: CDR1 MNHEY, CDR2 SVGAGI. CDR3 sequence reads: CASSYGVRQPQHF. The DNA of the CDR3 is TGTGCCAGCAGTTACGGGGTGAGGCAGCCCCAGCATTTT.

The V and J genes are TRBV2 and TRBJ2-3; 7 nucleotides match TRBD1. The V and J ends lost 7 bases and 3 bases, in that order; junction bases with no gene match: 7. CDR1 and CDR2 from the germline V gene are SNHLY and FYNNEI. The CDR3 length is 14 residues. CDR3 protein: CASNRQGMTDTQYF. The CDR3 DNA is TGTGCCAGCAATCGACAGGGAATGACAGATACGCAGTATTTT.

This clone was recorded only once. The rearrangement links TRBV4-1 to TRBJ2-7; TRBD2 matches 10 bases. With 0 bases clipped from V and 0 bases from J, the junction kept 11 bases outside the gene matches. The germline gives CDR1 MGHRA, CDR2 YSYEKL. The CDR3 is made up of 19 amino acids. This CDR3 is CASSQDLGSGGPSSYEQYF. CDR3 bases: TGCGCCAGCAGCCAAGATCTCGGTAGCGGGGGGCCTAGCTCCTACGAGCAGTACTTC.

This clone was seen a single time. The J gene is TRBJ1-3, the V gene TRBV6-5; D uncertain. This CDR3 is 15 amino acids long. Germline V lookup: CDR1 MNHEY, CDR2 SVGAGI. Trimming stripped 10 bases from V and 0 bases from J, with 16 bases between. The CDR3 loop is CATFAPISSGNTIYF. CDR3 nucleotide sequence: TGTGCCACCTTCGCTCCGATAAGCTCTGGAAACACCATATATTTT.

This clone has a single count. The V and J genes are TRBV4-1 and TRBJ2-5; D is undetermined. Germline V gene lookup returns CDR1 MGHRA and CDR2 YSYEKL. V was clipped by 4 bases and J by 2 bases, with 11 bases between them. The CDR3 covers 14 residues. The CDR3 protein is CASSPGRAQETQYF. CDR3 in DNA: TGCGCCAGCAGCCCCGGACGGGCACAAGAGACCCAGTACTTC.

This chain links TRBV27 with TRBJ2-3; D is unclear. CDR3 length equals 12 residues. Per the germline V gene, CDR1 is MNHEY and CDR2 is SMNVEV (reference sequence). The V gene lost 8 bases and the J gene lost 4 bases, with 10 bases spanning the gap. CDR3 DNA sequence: TGTGCCAGCGCTGCGGTTGCAGATACGCAGTATTTT. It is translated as CASAAVADTQYF.

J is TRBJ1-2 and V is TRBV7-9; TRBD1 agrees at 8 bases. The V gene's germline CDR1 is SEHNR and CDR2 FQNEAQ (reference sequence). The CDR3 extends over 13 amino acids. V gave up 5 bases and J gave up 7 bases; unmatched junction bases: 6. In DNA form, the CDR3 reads TGTGCCAGCAGCCCGACAGGGGTGGGTGGCTACACCTTC. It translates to CASSPTGVGGYTF. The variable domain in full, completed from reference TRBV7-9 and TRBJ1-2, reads DTGVSQNPRHKITKRGQNVTFRCDPISEHNRLYWYRQTLGQGPEFLTYFQNEAQLEKSRLLSDRFSAERPKGSFSTLEIQRTEQGDSAMYLCASSPTGVGGYTFGSGTRLTVV.

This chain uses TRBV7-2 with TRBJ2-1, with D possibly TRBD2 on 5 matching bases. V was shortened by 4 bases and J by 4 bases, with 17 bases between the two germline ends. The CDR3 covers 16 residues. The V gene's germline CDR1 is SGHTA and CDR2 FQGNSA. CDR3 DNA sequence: TGTGCCAGCAGCTCCCAAGAGCTCGAGCGGTACAATGAGCAGTTCTTC. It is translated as CASSSQELERYNEQFF.

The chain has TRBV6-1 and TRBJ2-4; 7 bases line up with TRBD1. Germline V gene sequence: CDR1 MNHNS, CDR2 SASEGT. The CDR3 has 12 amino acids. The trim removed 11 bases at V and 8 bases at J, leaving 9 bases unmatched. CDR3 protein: CALQAGGDIQYF. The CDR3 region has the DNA TGTGCCCTACAGGCAGGGGGTGACATTCAGTACTTC.

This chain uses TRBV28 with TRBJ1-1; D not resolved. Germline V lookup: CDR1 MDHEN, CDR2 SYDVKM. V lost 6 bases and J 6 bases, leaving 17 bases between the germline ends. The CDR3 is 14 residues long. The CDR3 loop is CASRLTGRIAEAFF. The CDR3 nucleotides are TGTGCCAGCAGACTCACGGGTAGGATCGCTGAAGCTTTCTTT.

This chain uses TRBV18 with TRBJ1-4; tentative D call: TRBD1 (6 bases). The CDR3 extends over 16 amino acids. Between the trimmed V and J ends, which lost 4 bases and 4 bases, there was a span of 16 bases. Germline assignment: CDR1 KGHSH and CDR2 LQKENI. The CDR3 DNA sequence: TGTGCCAGCTCACGGCGCTCAGGGGCCGTTAATGAAAAACTGTTTTTT. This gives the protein CASSRRSGAVNEKLFF.

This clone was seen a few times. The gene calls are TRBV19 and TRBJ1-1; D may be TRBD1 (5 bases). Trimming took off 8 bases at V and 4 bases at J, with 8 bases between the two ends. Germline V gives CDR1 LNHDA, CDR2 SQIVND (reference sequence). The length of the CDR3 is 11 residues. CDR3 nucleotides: TGTGCCAGTCAGGGATTCACTGAAGCTTTCTTT. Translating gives CASQGFTEAFF.

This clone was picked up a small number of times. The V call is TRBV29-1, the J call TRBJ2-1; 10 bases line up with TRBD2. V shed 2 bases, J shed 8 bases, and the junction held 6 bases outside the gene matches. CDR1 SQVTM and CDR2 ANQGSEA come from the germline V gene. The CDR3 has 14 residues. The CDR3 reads CSVERGLATDEQFF. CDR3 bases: TGCAGCGTTGAAAGGGGACTAGCGACCGATGAGCAGTTCTTC.

The CDR3 DNA follows: TGTGCCAGCAGTGAGGGGACAGGGGTGGCGGCCAAAAACATTCAGTACTTC. It codes for CASSEGTGVAAKNIQYF. The chain is built from TRBV6-1 and TRBJ2-4, with TRBD1 identical over 10 bases. Trimming took 3 bases from V and 1 from J; bases not matched to a gene: 6. Germline V lookup: CDR1 MNHNS, CDR2 SASEGT. This CDR3 spans 17 amino acids.

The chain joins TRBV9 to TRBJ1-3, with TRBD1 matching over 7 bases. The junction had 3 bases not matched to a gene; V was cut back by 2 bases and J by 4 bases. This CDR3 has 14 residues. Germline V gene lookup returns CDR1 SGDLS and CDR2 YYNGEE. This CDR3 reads CASSVGTAGNTIYF. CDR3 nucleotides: TGTGCCAGCAGCGTGGGGACAGCCGGAAACACCATATATTTT.